The clone carrying this T cell receptor beta chain was seen repeatedly, ten times or more. What it recognizes is unknown. The CDR3 loop spans 14 amino acids. V shed 5 bases and J 7 bases; nucleotides not matched to a gene: 5. CDR1 and CDR2 (germline): LNHNV, YYDKDF (reference sequence). Researchers barred patients who had uncontrolled infection, other autoimmune disease, pregnancy or lactation. Amplified TCR beta CDR3 regions derived from RNA transcripts. The HTBI primer set drove a first-round RT-PCR of the TCR CDR3. TCRdb reanalysed the multiplex PCR reads using MiXCR and keeps one entry per CDR3 protein. The sample includes about 95,000 distinct CDR3 sequences, around 42% seen only once; the top ten take roughly 10%. This record comes from a study of T cells in Graves' hyperthyroidism and ophthalmopathy. Study-level points and caveats: Most thyroid clonotypes expanded above 0.001 appeared in blood too.

The receptor comes from a woman in her 30s with Graves' hyperthyroidism. The specimen was peripheral blood or thyroid tissue (not recorded which). V gene TRBV15 combines with J gene TRBJ1-6; 7 nucleotides match TRBD1. CDR3 in amino acids: CATSPGTENSPLHF. The CDR3 DNA follows: TGTGCCACCAGCCCCGGGACAGAGAATTCACCCCTCCACTTT.